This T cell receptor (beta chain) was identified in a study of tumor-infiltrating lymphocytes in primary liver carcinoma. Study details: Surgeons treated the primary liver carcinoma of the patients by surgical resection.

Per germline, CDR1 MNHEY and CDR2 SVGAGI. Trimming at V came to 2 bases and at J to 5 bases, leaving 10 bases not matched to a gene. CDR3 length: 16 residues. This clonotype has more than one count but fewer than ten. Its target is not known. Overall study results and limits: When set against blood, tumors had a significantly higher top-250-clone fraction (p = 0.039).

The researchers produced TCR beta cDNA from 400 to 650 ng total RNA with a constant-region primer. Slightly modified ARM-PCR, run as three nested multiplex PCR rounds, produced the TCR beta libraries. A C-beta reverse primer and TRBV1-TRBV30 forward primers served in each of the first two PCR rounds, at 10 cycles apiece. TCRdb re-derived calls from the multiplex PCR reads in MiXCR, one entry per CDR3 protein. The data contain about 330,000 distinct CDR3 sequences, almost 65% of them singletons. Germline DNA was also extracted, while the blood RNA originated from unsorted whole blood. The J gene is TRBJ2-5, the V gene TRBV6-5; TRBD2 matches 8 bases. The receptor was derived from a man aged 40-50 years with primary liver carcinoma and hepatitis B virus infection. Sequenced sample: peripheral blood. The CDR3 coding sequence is TGTGCCAGCAGTTACCAGAGCGGGAGTTGGGGGGAGACCCAGTACTTC. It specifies CASSYQSGSWGETQYF.